The T cell receptor (beta chain) under discussion was sequenced for a study of T cell changes during pregnancy in multiple sclerosis. Assay used: immunoSEQ multiplex PCR; TCRdb lists only in-frame clones, some missing. The table records approximately 24,000 clones, 75% to 90% of them present only once. Germline CDR1 reads SGHAT; CDR2 reads FQNNGV. This CDR3 has 17 residues. V dropped 0 bases and J dropped 4 bases, with 18 bases sitting between them. The sequenced sample was CD8+ T cells from peripheral blood mononuclear cells, obtained in the first trimester of pregnancy. J is TRBJ1-2 and V is TRBV11-2; D may be TRBD1 (6 bases). The source of this sequence is a female donor in good health, enrolled as a control in a pregnancy study. The CDR3 DNA is TGTGCCAGCAGCTTAGACTTTGGGTCAGGGGTTAGCTATGGCTACACCTTC. Translating it yields CASSLDFGSGVSYGYTF. The whole variable domain, filled in from reference TRBV11-2 and TRBJ1-2, reads EAGVAQSPRYKIIEKRQSVAFWCNPISGHATLYWYQQILGQGPKLLIQFQNNGVVDDSQLPKDRFSAERLKGVDSTLKIQPAKLEDSAVYLCASSLDFGSGVSYGYTFGSGTRLTVV.